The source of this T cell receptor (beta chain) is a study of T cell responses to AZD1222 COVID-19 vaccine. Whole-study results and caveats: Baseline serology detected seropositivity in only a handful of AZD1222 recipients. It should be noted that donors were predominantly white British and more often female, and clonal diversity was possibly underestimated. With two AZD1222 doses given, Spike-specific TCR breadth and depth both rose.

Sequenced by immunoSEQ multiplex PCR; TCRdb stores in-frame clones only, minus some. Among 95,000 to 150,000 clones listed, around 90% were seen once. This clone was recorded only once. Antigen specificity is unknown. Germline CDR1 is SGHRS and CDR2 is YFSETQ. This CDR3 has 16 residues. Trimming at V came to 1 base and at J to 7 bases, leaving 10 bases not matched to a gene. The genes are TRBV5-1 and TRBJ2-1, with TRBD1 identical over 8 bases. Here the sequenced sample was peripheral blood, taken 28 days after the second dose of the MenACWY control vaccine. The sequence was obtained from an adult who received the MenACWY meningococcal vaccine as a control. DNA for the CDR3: TGCGCCAGCAGCTTGACCTGGGACAGGCCGCAAAATGAGCAGTTCTTC. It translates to CASSLTWDRPQNEQFF.